The 18 T cell receptor beta chains in this list originate from one sample, sequenced in a study of cytomegalovirus exposure and HLA in healthy donors. PCR employed 60 Vbeta and 13 Jbeta primers. TCRdb's table, derived via immunoSEQ multiplex PCR, lists solely in-frame clones and lacks some. The sample lists about 150,000 clones; roughly 80% were seen once. Sequenced material: PBMCs. The receptors were gathered from a man aged 25-45 years in good health and CMV-seropositive.

The J gene is TRBJ2-7, the V gene TRBV5-1; 8 bases align to TRBD1. J was trimmed by 2 bases and V by 2 bases; bases with no gene match: 6. The CDR3 length is 15 residues. The germline CDR1 and CDR2 sequences are SGHRS and YFSETQ. In DNA form, the CDR3 reads TGCGCCAGCAGCTTTCGGACAGGGACGACCTACGAGCAGTACTTC. Its protein is CASSFRTGTTYEQYF.

The chain joins TRBV5-4 to TRBJ2-3, with D tentatively TRBD1 (6 bases). The germline V gene encodes CDR1 SGHNT and CDR2 YYREEE (reference sequence). The V end was cut by 3 bases, the J end by 0 bases, with 11 bases between. The CDR3 totals 15 residues. CDR3 sequence: CASSSGQPSTDTQYF. The CDR3 DNA reads TGTGCCAGCAGCTCCGGACAGCCTAGCACAGATACGCAGTATTTT.

The V call is TRBV5-1, the J call TRBJ1-5; TRBD1 matches at 9 bases. CDR3 size: 15 residues. Germline CDR1 reads SGHRS; CDR2 reads YFSETQ. V was pared by 4 bases and J by 0 bases, with 2 bases of the junction left unmatched. CDR3 residues: CASSRQGDSNQPQHF. For the CDR3, the DNA is TGCGCCAGCAGCCGACAGGGGGATAGCAATCAGCCCCAGCATTTT.

The chain is built from TRBV6-5 and TRBJ2-5; maybe TRBD1 (5 bases). The J call is uncertain, as TRBJ2-7 better fits the DNA end. This CDR3 spans 15 amino acids. Germline assignment: CDR1 MNHEY and CDR2 SVGAGI. The DNA of the CDR3 is TGTGCCAGCAGCCCCGGACAACGGCAGAGTGGCGAGCAGTACTTC. This sequence encodes CASSPGQRQSGEQYF.

This clone was picked up a small number of times. CDR3 sequence: CASSPTQGAGGITDTQYF. The CDR3 nucleotides are TGTGCCAGCAGCCCCACACAGGGGGCCGGCGGAATCACAGATACGCAGTATTTT. The chain links TRBV7-9 to TRBJ2-3; 9 nucleotides align to TRBD1. The CDR3 is 18 amino acids. Germline V gene lookup returns CDR1 SEHNR and CDR2 FQNEAQ (reference sequence). Losses at the gene ends were 5 bases for V and 2 bases for J; bases not matched to a gene: 14.

This chain connects TRBV13 to TRBJ1-2, with D hard to call. Germline loops: CDR1 PRHDT, CDR2 FYEKMQ (reference sequence). Trimming left V 1 base short and J 8 bases short, with 14 bases between. The CDR3 has 14 amino acids. Here the CDR3 DNA reads TGTGCCAGCAGCTTAGTTCCCTCCACGGAGGGCTACACCTTC. This codes for CASSLVPSTEGYTF.

The V and J genes are TRBV10-1 and TRBJ2-3; 7 bases line up with TRBD2. Trimming removed 8 bases from V and 2 bases from J; junction bases left unmatched: 4. Germline CDR1 reads WNHNN; CDR2 reads SYGVQD (reference sequence). This CDR3 region has 13 residues. Written as DNA, the CDR3 is TGCGCCAGCGGGGGAGGGGACACAGATACGCAGTATTTT. Protein sequence: CASGGGDTDTQYF.

The chain carries TRBV5-5 and TRBJ1-3; 8 bases line up with TRBD1. Losses at the gene ends were 4 bases for V and 0 bases for J; bases not matched to a gene: 3. Germline V lookup: CDR1 SGHKS, CDR2 YYEKEE (reference sequence). This CDR3 is built from 15 residues. The CDR3 DNA follows: TGTGCCAGCAGCCCCGGGACAGGCTCTGGAAACACCATATATTTT. Its protein product is CASSPGTGSGNTIYF.

The rearrangement uses TRBV5-1 and TRBJ2-5; D perhaps matches TRBD2 (6 bases). The CDR3 extends over 15 amino acids. Germline CDR1 is SGHRS and CDR2 is YFSETQ. V gave up 5 bases and J gave up 5 bases, with 19 bases separating them. CDR3 in DNA: TGCGCCAGCAGGGCTACGGTGATTGGGGGGGAGACCCAGTACTTC. It translates to CASRATVIGGETQYF.

The chain recombines TRBV29-1 with TRBJ2-3, with a possible D match to TRBD2 (5 bases). The CDR3 contains 15 residues. V lost 2 bases to trimming and J lost 2 bases, with 14 bases between them. CDR1 SQVTM and CDR2 ANQGSEA come from the germline V gene. The CDR3 DNA is TGCAGCGTTGAACCGGGGAAACGGGTCACAGATACGCAGTATTTT. Translation: CSVEPGKRVTDTQYF.

V is TRBV12-5 and J is TRBJ1-1; D may be TRBD1 (5 bases). CDR1 LGHNT and CDR2 FRNRAP come from the germline V gene. V was cut by 5 bases and J by 7 bases, with 11 bases left in between. This CDR3 has 12 residues. CDR3 sequence (DNA): TGTGCTAGTGGTCTAAGGGGCAGTGAAGCTTTCTTT. Its protein is CASGLRGSEAFF.

CDR3 nucleotides: TGTGCCAGCAGCTTGGGGAGGGACAGGGGGCTTTACACTGAAGCTTTCTTT. As protein: CASSLGRDRGLYTEAFF. The rearrangement joins TRBV7-9 to TRBJ1-1; TRBD1 aligns across 12 bases. Germline CDR1 and CDR2: SEHNR and FQNEAQ (reference sequence). The CDR3 contains 17 residues. V lost 3 bases to trimming and J lost 3 bases; unmatched junction nucleotides: 8.

The gene calls are TRBV2 and TRBJ1-1; the match to TRBD1 covers 7 bases. The CDR3 spans 16 residues. From germline, CDR1 is SNHLY and CDR2 FYNNEI. The J segment lost 4 bases and the V segment lost 9 bases, leaving 17 bases of the junction unmatched. The CDR3 reads CAREGRQGAWGTEAFF. The CDR3 region has the DNA TGTGCCAGGGAGGGGAGACAGGGCGCCTGGGGCACTGAAGCTTTCTTT.

The gene calls are TRBV27 and TRBJ1-5; D is undetermined. The CDR3 length is 14 residues. Trimming cost V 0 bases and J 4 bases, with 7 bases left between them. From germline, CDR1 is MNHEY and CDR2 SMNVEV (reference sequence). The CDR3 DNA sequence: TGTGCCAGCAGTTTATCGACAAGTAATCAGCCCCAGCATTTT. Protein product: CASSLSTSNQPQHF.

CDR3 in amino acids: CASSRRSTSGRAVDTQYF. Here the CDR3 DNA reads TGCGCCAGCAGCCGGAGATCTACTAGCGGGAGGGCCGTAGATACGCAGTATTTT. The J gene is TRBJ2-3, the V gene TRBV4-1; 13 nucleotides align to TRBD2. Per the germline V gene, CDR1 is MGHRA and CDR2 is YSYEKL. V lost 4 bases and J lost 5; bases outside the gene matches: 12. The CDR3 length is 18 residues.

The rearrangement uses TRBV28 and TRBJ1-5; D gene ambiguous. CDR1 MDHEN and CDR2 SYDVKM come from the germline V gene. With 2 bases removed from V and 3 bases from J, the gap between germline ends came to 5 bases. This CDR3 has 13 residues. Written as DNA, the CDR3 is TGTGCCAGCAGTTTAACAGACAATCAGCCCCAGCATTTT. Encoded protein: CASSLTDNQPQHF.

This clone appeared a single time. The genes are TRBV7-9 and TRBJ1-2; D is unresolved. This CDR3 is 11 amino acids long. Germline V gene sequence: CDR1 SEHNR, CDR2 FQNEAQ (reference sequence). With 10 bases removed from V and 5 bases from J, the gap between germline ends came to 11 bases. The CDR3 bases are TGTGCCACCCGGGATAAATATGGCTACACCTTC. Translated: CATRDKYGYTF.

The V and J genes are TRBV4-1 and TRBJ2-7; the match to TRBD2 covers 10 bases. V was pared by 3 bases and J by 2 bases, with 4 bases of the junction left unmatched. The CDR3 loop spans 15 amino acids. Germline V gives CDR1 MGHRA, CDR2 YSYEKL. The CDR3 loop is CASSHRLAGAYEQYF. In DNA form, the CDR3 reads TGCGCCAGCAGCCACCGCCTAGCGGGGGCCTACGAGCAGTACTTC.